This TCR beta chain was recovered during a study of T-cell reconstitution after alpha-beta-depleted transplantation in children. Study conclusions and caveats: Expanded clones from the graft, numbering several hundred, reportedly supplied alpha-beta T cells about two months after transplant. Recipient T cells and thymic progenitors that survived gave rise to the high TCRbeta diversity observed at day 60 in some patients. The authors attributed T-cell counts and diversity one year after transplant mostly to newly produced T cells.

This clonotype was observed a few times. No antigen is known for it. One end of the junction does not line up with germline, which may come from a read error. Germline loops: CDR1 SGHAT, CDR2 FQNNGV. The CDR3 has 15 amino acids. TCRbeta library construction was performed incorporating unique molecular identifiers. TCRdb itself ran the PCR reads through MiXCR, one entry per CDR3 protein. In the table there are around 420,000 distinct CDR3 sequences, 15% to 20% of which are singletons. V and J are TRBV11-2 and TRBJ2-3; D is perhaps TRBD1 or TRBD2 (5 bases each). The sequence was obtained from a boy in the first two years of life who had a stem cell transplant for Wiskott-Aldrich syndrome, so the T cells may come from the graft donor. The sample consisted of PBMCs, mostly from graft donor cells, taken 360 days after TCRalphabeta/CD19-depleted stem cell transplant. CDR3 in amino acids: CASSLAGPPTVTQYF. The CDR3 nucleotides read TGTGCCAGCAGCTTAGCGGGACCCCCTACAGTTACGCAGTATTTT.